This T cell receptor beta chain was profiled in a study of blood T cells in healthy people across ages. Germline V CDR1 and CDR2: DFQATT, SNEGSKA (reference sequence). The trim removed 7 bases at V and 1 base at J, leaving 16 bases unmatched. The CDR3 consists of 17 residues. A second PCR, run for about 7 to 12 cycles, used a sample-barcoded 5' primer plus a J-beta primer mix. TCRdb fed the 5' RACE reads into MiXCR, producing one record per CDR3 protein. The profile shows around 1.1 million distinct CDR3 sequences, about two fifths of them singletons. This clonotype was seen only a few times. The TCR sequence derives from a man aged 18 to 30 in good health. The specimen sequenced was blood. The chain joins TRBV20-1 to TRBJ2-3; 8 nucleotides line up with TRBD2. The chain's CDR3 is CSGDPGLEFFGTDTQYF. CDR3 nucleotides: TGCAGTGGCGACCCGGGACTAGAGTTTTTTGGCACAGATACGCAGTATTTT.